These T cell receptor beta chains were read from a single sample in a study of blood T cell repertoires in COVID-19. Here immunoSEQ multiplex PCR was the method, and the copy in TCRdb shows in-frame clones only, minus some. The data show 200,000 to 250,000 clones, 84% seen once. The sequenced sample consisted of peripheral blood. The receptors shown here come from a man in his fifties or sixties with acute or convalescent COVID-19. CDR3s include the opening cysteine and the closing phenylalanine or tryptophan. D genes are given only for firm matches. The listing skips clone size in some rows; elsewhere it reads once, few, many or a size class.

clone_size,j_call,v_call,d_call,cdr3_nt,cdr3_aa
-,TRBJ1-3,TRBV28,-,TGTGCCAGCAGTTCCCCGGGAAGCTCTGGAAACACCATATATTTT,CASSSPGSSGNTIYF
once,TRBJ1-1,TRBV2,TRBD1,TGTGCCAGCAGTGAACCGGGACAGGGGAGAAACACTGAAGCTTTCTTT,CASSEPGQGRNTEAFF
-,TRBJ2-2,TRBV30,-,TGTGCCTGCGGGAGCCACCAGAACACCGGGGAGCTGTTTTTT,CACGSHQNTGELFF
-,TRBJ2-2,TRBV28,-,TGTGCCAGCAGTTTTTTTTTCGGGAGACTGGGTGGGGATTCTACCGGGGAGCTGTTTTTT,CASSFFFGRLGGDSTGELFF
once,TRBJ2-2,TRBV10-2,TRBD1,TGCGCCAGTAGGGCCGGGACAGGGGCCCCCGGGGAGCTGTTTTTT,CASRAGTGAPGELFF
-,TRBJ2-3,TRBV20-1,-,TGCAGTGCTAGTGTTCCGAGCACAGATACGCAGTATTTT,CSASVPSTDTQYF
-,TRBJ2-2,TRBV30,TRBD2,TGTGCCTGGAGTCCCCGCGAGCGGGAGGGCATCATCCCCGGGGAGCTGTTTTTT,CAWSPREREGIIPGELFF
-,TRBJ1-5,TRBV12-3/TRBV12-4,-,TGTGCCAGCAGACAACAAGATCAGCCCCAGCATTTT,CASRQQDQPQHF
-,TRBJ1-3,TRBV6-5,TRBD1,TGTGCCATCACACGACAGGGCTCTGGAAACACCATATATTTT,CAITRQGSGNTIYF
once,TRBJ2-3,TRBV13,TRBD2,TGTGCCAGCAGCCGACTAGCGGGACCAGATACGCAGTATTTT,CASSRLAGPDTQYF
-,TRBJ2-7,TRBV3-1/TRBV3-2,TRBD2,TGTGCCAGCAGCCATGGGACTAGCGGGAGTTGGGAGCAGTACTTC,CASSHGTSGSWEQYF
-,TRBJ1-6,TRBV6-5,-,TGTGCCAGCAGTTACTCGCGGTCAGATAATATCCCCCTCCACTTT,CASSYSRSDNIPLHF
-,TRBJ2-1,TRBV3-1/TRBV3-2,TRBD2,TGTGCCAGCAGCCAAGGAGCGGGGGGCACGTACAATGAGCAGTTCTTC,CASSQGAGGTYNEQFF
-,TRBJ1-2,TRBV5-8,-,TGTGCCAGCAGCCACGGGAGAATCTATGGCTACACCTTC,CASSHGRIYGYTF
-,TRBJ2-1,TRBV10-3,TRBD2,TGTGCCATCAGTGAGTCGGGACCCTCGGGGGGTAATGAGCAGTTCTTC,CAISESGPSGGNEQFF
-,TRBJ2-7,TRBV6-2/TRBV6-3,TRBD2,TGTGCCAGCAGTTTAGCGGGGCGGTTGAACGAGCAGTACTTC,CASSLAGRLNEQYF
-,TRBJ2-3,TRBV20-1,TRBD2,TGCAGTGCTAGTCTGGGGGGGAGAGGGTCCGATACGCAGTATTTT,CSASLGGRGSDTQYF
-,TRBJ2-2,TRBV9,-,TGTGCCAGCAGCGTAGTGGGGGGTAGTGGGGAGCTGTTTTTT,CASSVVGGSGELFF
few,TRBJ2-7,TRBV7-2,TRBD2,TGTGCCAGCAGCTTAGCGCCTACTAGCGGGGGGACCACGGTGGGCGAGCAGTACTTC,CASSLAPTSGGTTVGEQYF
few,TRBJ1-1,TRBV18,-,TGTGCCAGCTCGAGACAGTCCACTGAAGCTTTCTTT,CASSRQSTEAFF
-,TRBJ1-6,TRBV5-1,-,TGCGCCAGCAGTCCCCGAGGAGTAGAATTTAGCTCCTATAATTCACCCCTCCACTTT,CASSPRGVEFSSYNSPLHF
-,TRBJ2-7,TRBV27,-,TGTGCCAGCAGTTTATCAACAGGAACCTACGAGCAGTACTTC,CASSLSTGTYEQYF
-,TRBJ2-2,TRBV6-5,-,TGTGCCAACGGAGAGGGGAACACCGGGGAGCTGTTTTTT,CANGEGNTGELFF
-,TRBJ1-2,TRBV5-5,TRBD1,TGTGCCAGTGACAGGGTTGGTGGCCCTAACTATGGCTACACCTTC,CASDRVGGPNYGYTF
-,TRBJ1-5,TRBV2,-,TGTGCCAGCAGTGAAGCGCGGTTGTACCAGCCCCAGCATTTT,CASSEARLYQPQHF
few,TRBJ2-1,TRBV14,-,TGTGCCAGCAGCCAAGCTTATGAGCAGTTCTTC,CASSQAYEQFF
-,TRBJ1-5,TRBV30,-,TGTGCCTGGAGTCTAGCGGCTAGCAATCAGCCCCAGCATTTT,CAWSLAASNQPQHF
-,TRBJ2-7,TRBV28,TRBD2,TGTGCCAGCAGTTTACCGCAGGGAGGGTATTACGAGCAGTACTTC,CASSLPQGGYYEQYF
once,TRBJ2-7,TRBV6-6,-,TGTGCCAGCAGACGACTGGGGGGTATGGCCGAGCAGTACTTC,CASRRLGGMAEQYF